This passage covers 20 T cell receptor beta chains from one sample sequenced in a study of response to subunit inactivated influenza vaccine. TCRdb analysed the RT-PCR reads with MiXCR anew, one entry per CDR3 protein. The sample holds around 710,000 distinct CDR3 sequences, 14% seen once. Sequenced material: PBMCs from blood, taken 14 to 15 days before vaccination. The receptor set was obtained from a man aged 50 to 60 who received an inactivated influenza vaccine.

This clonotype was counted between two and nine times. CDR3 region: CATWADRESTDTQYF. Written as DNA, the CDR3 is TGTGCCACCTGGGCGGACAGGGAGTCGACAGATACGCAGTATTTT. The rearrangement joins TRBV10-3 to TRBJ2-3; 8 bases align to TRBD1. Germline trimming cut 10 bases from V and 3 bases from J; bases unmatched to any gene: 12. This CDR3 is built from 15 residues. Looked up from germline, CDR1 is ENHRY and CDR2 is SYGVKD.

The chain uses TRBV7-9 and TRBJ2-1; 9 bases fit TRBD2. Germline V gene lookup returns CDR1 SEHNR and CDR2 FQNEAQ (reference sequence). CDR3 length equals 15 residues. The V gene end was trimmed by 7 bases and the J gene end by 11 bases; junction bases not matched to a gene: 15. CDR3 nucleotides: TGTGCCAGCAACTTTTACGAGCGGGGGGACAAGAAGCAGTTCTTC. It specifies CASNFYERGDKKQFF.

This clonotype has only a few counts. The chain uses TRBV7-2 and TRBJ2-7; 8 nucleotides agree with TRBD1. Germline V CDR1 and CDR2: SGHTA, FQGNSA. V was pared by 4 bases and J by 3 bases, with 5 bases of the junction left unmatched. This CDR3 contains 14 residues. CDR3 DNA: TGTGCCAGCAGCTCAGCGGACAGGGTCTACGAGCAGTACTTC. It translates to CASSSADRVYEQYF.

A few counts support this clonotype. This chain joins TRBV20-1 and TRBJ2-7; D remains unclear. With 4 bases removed from V and 3 bases from J, the gap between germline ends came to 7 bases. This CDR3 comprises 11 residues. Germline assignment: CDR1 DFQATT and CDR2 SNEGSKA (reference sequence). The CDR3 protein is CSAKGNYEQYF. The CDR3 coding sequence is TGCAGTGCTAAAGGAAACTACGAGCAGTACTTC.

This clonotype was recorded at least ten times. The rearrangement joins TRBV12-3 or TRBV12-4 to TRBJ2-2; no clear D. Trimming took off 2 bases at V and 1 base at J, with 5 bases between the two ends. CDR3 length equals 14 residues. The DNA for the CDR3 is TGTGCCAGCAGTTTAATGCGGAACACCGGGGAGCTGTTTTTT. Its protein product is CASSLMRNTGELFF.

This clonotype has a handful of counts. The genes are TRBV30 and TRBJ2-5, with D tentatively TRBD2 (5 bases). Trimming removed 0 bases at V and 5 bases at J, with 19 bases between. Per the germline V gene, CDR1 is GTSNPN and CDR2 is SVGIG (reference sequence). This CDR3 region has 16 residues. In nucleotides, the CDR3 is TGTGCCTGGAGTGTAAGGACGCCGCCCGGCGGGGAGACCCAGTACTTC. Its protein product is CAWSVRTPPGGETQYF.

The genes are TRBV4-1 and TRBJ1-1; D is uncertain. Germline values: CDR1 MGHRA, CDR2 YSYEKL. V lost 3 bases and J lost 7, with 27 bases in between. The CDR3 runs 18 residues. This CDR3 reads CASSHTRAKGPHLIEAFF. Here the CDR3 DNA reads TGCGCCAGCAGCCACACAAGAGCCAAGGGCCCGCACCTGATTGAAGCTTTCTTT.

In nucleotides, the CDR3 is TGCGCCAGCAGCCAAGATAGGGGGACAGGGGCCGGGGCCAACGTCCTGACTTTC. It translates to CASSQDRGTGAGANVLTF. This chain uses TRBV4-1 with TRBJ2-6, with 10 bases lining up with TRBD1. Germline lookup yields CDR1 MGHRA and CDR2 YSYEKL. Trimming at V came to 0 bases and at J to 4 bases, leaving 6 bases not matched to a gene. CDR3 length: 18 residues.

This clonotype has more than one count but fewer than ten. The V gene is TRBV27, the J gene TRBJ2-7; no firm D call. Trimming pared 0 bases from V and 2 bases from J, leaving 14 bases between. The CDR3 is 16 residues long. Germline CDR1 MNHEY, CDR2 SMNVEV (reference sequence). The CDR3 DNA follows: TGTGCCAGCAGTTTATCCCAAAAGGGCGCTACCTACGAGCAGTACTTC. Its protein is CASSLSQKGATYEQYF.

This clonotype was observed a single time. This rearrangement joins TRBV7-6 to TRBJ2-7, with 11 bases that match TRBD1. The V gene's germline CDR1 is SGHVS and CDR2 FNYEAQ. The V segment lost 5 bases and the J segment 2 bases; nucleotides outside the gene matches: 14. CDR3 length equals 18 residues. CDR3 protein: CASSVSPGQGESPYEQYF. The DNA of the CDR3 is TGTGCCAGCAGCGTCTCACCGGGACAGGGGGAGAGTCCCTACGAGCAGTACTTC. Full variable domain (rest looked up from reference TRBV7-6 and TRBJ2-7): GAGVSQSPRYKVTKRGQDVALRCDPISGHVSLYWYRQALGQGPEFLTYFNYEAQQDKSGLPNDRFSAERPEGSISTLTIQRTEQRDSAMYRCASSVSPGQGESPYEQYFGPGTRLTVT.

The chain has TRBV27 and TRBJ2-7; 12 nucleotides match TRBD2. Germline assignment: CDR1 MNHEY and CDR2 SMNVEV (reference sequence). The V segment lost 3 bases and the J segment 4 bases; nucleotides outside the gene matches: 7. The CDR3 has 16 residues. The CDR3 here is CASSFRGLAGLYEQYF. CDR3 in DNA: TGTGCCAGCAGTTTCAGGGGACTAGCGGGTCTTTACGAGCAGTACTTC.

The chain uses TRBV5-1 and TRBJ2-1, with 7 positions matching TRBD2. V shed 1 base, J shed 6 bases, and the junction held 4 bases outside the gene matches. The CDR3 covers 14 residues. Germline V gene sequence: CDR1 SGHRS, CDR2 YFSETQ. As DNA, the CDR3 is TGCGCCAGCAGCTTGACTAGCGCCTTCAATGAGCAGTTCTTC. This translates into CASSLTSAFNEQFF.

This rearrangement joins TRBV7-9 to TRBJ1-3; D gene unclear. Germline V lookup: CDR1 SEHNR, CDR2 FQNEAQ (reference sequence). This CDR3 has 15 residues. Between the trimmed V and J ends, which lost 2 bases and 1 base, there was a span of 9 bases. CDR3 in amino acids: CASSLRQFSGNTIYF. CDR3 DNA: TGTGCCAGCAGCTTACGTCAGTTTTCTGGAAACACCATATATTTT.

This clonotype occurred many times. The chain is built from TRBV11-2 and TRBJ1-6; the D gene is possibly TRBD1 (6 bases). The CDR3 runs to 15 residues. V was shortened by 3 bases and J by 7 bases, with 13 bases between the two germline ends. The V gene's germline CDR1 is SGHAT and CDR2 FQNNGV. This chain's CDR3 is CASSFETGGNSPLHF. Here the CDR3 DNA reads TGTGCCAGCAGCTTTGAGACAGGCGGGAATTCACCCCTCCACTTT.

V usage is TRBV20-1 and J usage is TRBJ2-1; 10 nucleotides line up with TRBD1. The CDR3 covers 12 residues. With 8 bases clipped from V and 9 bases from J, the junction kept 7 bases outside the gene matches. Germline V gene data show CDR1 as DFQATT and CDR2 as SNEGSKA (reference sequence). CDR3 DNA sequence: TGCAGTCCGGGACAGGGGCCCCGTGAGCAGTTCTTC. Protein: CSPGQGPREQFF.

V usage is TRBV6-5 and J usage is TRBJ2-5; 8 bases agree with TRBD1. Looked up from germline, CDR1 is MNHEY and CDR2 is SVGAGI. The CDR3 sequence is 14 residues long. V shed 5 bases, J shed 5 bases, and the junction held 7 bases outside the gene matches. CDR3 nucleotides: TGTGCCAGCAGTAACCGACAGGGGAGGGAGACCCAGTACTTC. The encoded protein is CASSNRQGRETQYF.

J is TRBJ2-6 and V is TRBV24-1; 8 positions match TRBD2. This CDR3 region has 16 residues. V gave up 3 bases and J gave up 1 base; unmatched junction bases: 1. The germline CDR1 and CDR2 sequences are KGHDR and SFDVKD. CDR3 region: CATSDTSGSGANVLTF. DNA for the CDR3: TGTGCCACCAGTGATACTAGCGGTTCTGGGGCCAACGTCCTGACTTTC.

This clonotype was recorded at least ten times. The rearrangement joins TRBV7-2 to TRBJ2-2; D perhaps matches TRBD1 (5 bases). This CDR3 has 14 residues. Germline loops: CDR1 SGHTA, CDR2 FQGNSA. V lost 2 bases and J lost 6, with 10 bases in between. The CDR3 spells CASSLFMGPGELFF. DNA for the CDR3: TGTGCCAGCAGCTTATTTATGGGGCCCGGGGAGCTGTTTTTT.

The V and J genes are TRBV7-9 and TRBJ2-7; D ambiguous. Trimming removed 5 bases at V and 3 bases at J, with 23 bases between. CDR3 length: 17 amino acids. CDR1 and CDR2 from the germline V gene are SEHNR and FQNEAQ (reference sequence). CDR3 loop: CASSANPSIETLYEQYF. The CDR3 DNA is TGTGCCAGCAGCGCCAACCCAAGTATAGAAACCCTCTACGAGCAGTACTTC.

This chain uses TRBV4-2 with TRBJ2-5; 12 bases match TRBD2. The CDR3 is made up of 17 amino acids. Germline V gives CDR1 LGHNA, CDR2 YNFKEQ. The V gene end was trimmed by 5 bases and the J gene end by 4 bases; junction bases not matched to a gene: 11. The CDR3 coding sequence is TGTGCCAGCAGCGCGGGGGCTAGCGGGGGGGCCGGAGAGACCCAGTACTTC. Translation gives CASSAGASGGAGETQYF.